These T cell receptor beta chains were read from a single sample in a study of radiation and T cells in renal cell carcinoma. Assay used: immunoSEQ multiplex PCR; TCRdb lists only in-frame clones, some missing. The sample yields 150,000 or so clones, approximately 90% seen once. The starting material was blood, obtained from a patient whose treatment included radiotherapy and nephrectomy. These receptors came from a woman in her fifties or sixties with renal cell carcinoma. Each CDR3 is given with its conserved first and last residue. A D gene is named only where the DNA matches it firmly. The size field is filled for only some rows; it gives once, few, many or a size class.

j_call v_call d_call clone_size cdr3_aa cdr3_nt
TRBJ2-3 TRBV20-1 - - CSALLGTQYF TGCAGTGCTCTCCTCGGGACGCAGTATTTT
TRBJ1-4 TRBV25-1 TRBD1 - CASSESGTAGNNEKLFF TGTGCCAGCAGTGAATCGGGGACAGCAGGAAATAATGAAAAACTGTTTTTT
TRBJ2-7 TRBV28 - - CASSLNEQYF TGTGCCAGCAGTTTGAACGAGCAGTACTTC
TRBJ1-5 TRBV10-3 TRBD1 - CAISDPGTGGDYQPQHF TGTGCCATCAGTGATCCCGGGACAGGGGGCGATTATCAGCCCCAGCATTTT
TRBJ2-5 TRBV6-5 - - CASSTGQTLEQYF TGTGCCAGCAGTACCGGACAGACTTTAGAGCAGTACTTC
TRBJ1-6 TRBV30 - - CAWRALTGNNSPLHF TGTGCCTGGAGAGCCCTGACAGGCAATAATTCACCCCTCCACTTT
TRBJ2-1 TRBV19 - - CASSIGRIDNEQFF TGTGCCAGTAGTATAGGTAGAATTGATAATGAGCAGTTCTTC
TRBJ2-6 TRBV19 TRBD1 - CATGQGYSGANVLTF TGTGCCACAGGACAGGGATACTCTGGGGCCAACGTCCTGACTTTC
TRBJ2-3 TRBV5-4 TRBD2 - CASSLALGLAGGRTDTQYF TGTGCCAGCAGCTTGGCTCTCGGGCTAGCGGGGGGCCGCACAGATACGCAGTATTTT
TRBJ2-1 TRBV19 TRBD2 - CASRTSGSYNEQFF TGTGCCAGTAGAACTAGCGGATCCTACAATGAGCAGTTCTTC
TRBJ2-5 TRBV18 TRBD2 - CASSPPTSGRETQYF TGTGCCAGCTCACCACCGACTAGCGGAAGGGAGACCCAGTACTTC
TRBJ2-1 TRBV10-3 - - CAISEPPNGNEQFF TGTGCCATCAGTGAGCCGCCGAACGGCAATGAGCAGTTCTTC
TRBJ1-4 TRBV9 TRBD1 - CASSPGQGFNEKLFF TGTGCCAGCAGCCCCGGACAGGGCTTTAATGAAAAACTGTTTTTT
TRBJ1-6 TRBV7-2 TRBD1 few CASTGTGDNSPLHF TGTGCCAGCACCGGGACAGGGGATAATTCACCCCTCCACTTT
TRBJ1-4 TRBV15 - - CATSRDLAGDDRFF TGTGCCACCAGCAGAGATCTGGCGGGGGATGATCGGTTTTTT
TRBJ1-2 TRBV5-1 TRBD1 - CASSLGDSHYGYTF TGCGCCAGCAGCTTGGGGGACAGCCACTATGGCTACACCTTC
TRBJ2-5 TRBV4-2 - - CASSQTTGPNGETQYF TGTGCCAGCAGCCAAACTACGGGCCCAAACGGGGAGACCCAGTACTTC
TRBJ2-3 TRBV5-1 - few CASSLTKGSSTDTQYF TGCGCCAGCAGCTTAACGAAAGGTTCTAGCACAGATACGCAGTATTTT
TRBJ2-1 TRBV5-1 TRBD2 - CASSLGLAGVNEQFF TGCGCCAGCAGCTTGGGACTAGCGGGGGTCAATGAGCAGTTCTTC
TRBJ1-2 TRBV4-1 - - CASSVPGQSEHGYTF TGCGCCAGCAGCGTACCGGGACAATCCGAACATGGCTACACCTTC
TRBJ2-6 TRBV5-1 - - CASSLSGTGANVLTF TGCGCCAGCAGCTTGTCTGGCACTGGGGCCAACGTCCTGACTTTC
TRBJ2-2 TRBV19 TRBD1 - CASTPRDRRSNTGELFF TGTGCCAGTACCCCAAGGGACAGGCGTTCGAACACCGGGGAGCTGTTTTTT
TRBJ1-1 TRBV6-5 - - CASSDPGAVNTEAFF TGTGCCAGCAGCGACCCCGGGGCAGTTAACACTGAAGCTTTCTTT
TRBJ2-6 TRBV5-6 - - CASSLKVSGANVLTF TGTGCCAGCAGCTTGAAAGTCTCTGGGGCCAACGTCCTGACTTTC
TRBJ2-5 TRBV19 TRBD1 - CASSGTGGQETQYF TGTGCCTCATCCGGGACAGGGGGACAAGAGACCCAGTACTTC
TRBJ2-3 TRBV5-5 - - CASSYPSPPTDTQYF TGTGCCAGCAGCTATCCGTCTCCACCCACAGATACGCAGTATTTT
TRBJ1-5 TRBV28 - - CASSLIPVNQPQHF TGTGCCAGCAGTTTAATCCCAGTCAATCAGCCCCAGCATTTT
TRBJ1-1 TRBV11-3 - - CASSLDTNTEAFF TGTGCCAGCAGCTTAGATACGAACACTGAAGCTTTCTTT
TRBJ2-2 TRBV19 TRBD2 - CASSLAGVNTGELFF TGTGCCAGTAGCCTAGCGGGGGTGAACACCGGGGAGCTGTTTTTT
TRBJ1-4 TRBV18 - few CASSERHTNEKLFF TGTGCCAGCTCAGAACGACATACGAATGAAAAACTGTTTTTT
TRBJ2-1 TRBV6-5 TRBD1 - CASSRQGYEQFF TGTGCCAGCAGCAGACAGGGCTATGAGCAGTTCTTC
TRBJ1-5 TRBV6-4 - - CASSEKGKLSGPYSNQPQHF TGTGCCAGCAGTGAAAAGGGAAAATTGTCCGGACCTTATAGCAATCAGCCCCAGCATTTT
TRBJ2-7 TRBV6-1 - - CASSEGWTVTYEQYF TGTGCCAGCAGTGAAGGATGGACGGTTACCTACGAGCAGTACTTC
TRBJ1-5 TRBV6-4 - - CAILRDRSNQPQHF TGTGCCATCCTACGGGACCGGAGCAATCAGCCCCAGCATTTT
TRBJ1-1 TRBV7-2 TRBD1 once CASSPGTGGAYTEAFF TGTGCCAGCAGCCCTGGGACAGGGGGCGCGTACACTGAAGCTTTCTTT
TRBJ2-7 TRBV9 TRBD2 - CASSAGLAHEQYF TGTGCCAGCAGCGCCGGACTAGCCCACGAGCAGTACTTC
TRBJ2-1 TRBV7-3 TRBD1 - CASSLFSSGTAYNEQFF TGTGCCAGCAGCTTATTTTCTTCCGGGACAGCCTACAATGAGCAGTTCTTC
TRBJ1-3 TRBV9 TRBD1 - CASSEGQGAGNTIYF TGTGCCAGCAGCGAGGGACAGGGTGCTGGAAACACCATATATTTT
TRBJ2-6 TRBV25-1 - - CASSELSHLTF TGTGCCAGCAGTGAATTGAGTCACCTGACTTTC
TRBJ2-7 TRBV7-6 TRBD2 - CASSPEDRGGSTYEQYF TGTGCCAGCAGCCCAGAGGACCGCGGGGGAAGTACCTACGAGCAGTACTTC
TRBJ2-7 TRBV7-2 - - CASSAVAGKEQYF TGTGCCAGCAGCGCAGTGGCAGGCAAGGAGCAGTACTTC
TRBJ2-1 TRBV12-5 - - CASGLPPLYNEQFF TGTGCTAGTGGTTTGCCCCCACTCTACAATGAGCAGTTCTTC
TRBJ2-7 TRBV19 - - CATSTDGYEQYF TGTGCCACCTCAACCGACGGTTACGAGCAGTACTTC
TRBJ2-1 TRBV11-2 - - CASSLAGSTYNEQFF TGTGCCAGCAGCTTAGCTGGGAGCACTTACAATGAGCAGTTCTTC
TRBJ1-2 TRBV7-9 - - CASSLDPGGYGYTF TGTGCCAGCAGCTTAGATCCGGGTGGCTATGGCTACACCTTC
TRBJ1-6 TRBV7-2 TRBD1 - CASSSTYRDRANSPLHF TGTGCCAGCAGCTCTACATACCGGGACAGAGCAAATTCACCCCTCCACTTT
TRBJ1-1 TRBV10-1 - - CASREFMNTEAFF TGCGCCAGCAGGGAGTTCATGAACACTGAAGCTTTCTTT
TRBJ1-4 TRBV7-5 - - CARGETGLRNEKLFF TGTGCCAGAGGCGAAACAGGGTTGCGTAATGAAAAACTGTTTTTT
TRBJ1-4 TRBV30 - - CAWSLGGAEKLFF TGTGCCTGGAGTCTGGGGGGAGCTGAAAAACTGTTTTTT
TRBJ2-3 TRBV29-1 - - CSVEGGVDTQYF TGCAGCGTTGAAGGGGGTGTAGATACGCAGTATTTT
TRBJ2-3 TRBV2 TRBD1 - CASSNEGQGTDTQYF TGTGCCAGCAGCAACGAAGGACAGGGCACAGATACGCAGTATTTT
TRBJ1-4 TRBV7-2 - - CASSYRRNEKLFF TGTGCCAGTTCTTACAGGAGAAATGAAAAACTGTTTTTT
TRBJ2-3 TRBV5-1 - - CASSWLGDTQYF TGCGCCAGCAGTTGGTTAGGGGATACGCAGTATTTT
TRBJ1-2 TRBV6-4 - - CASSESGVRGYTF TGTGCCAGCAGTGAGTCGGGGGTTCGTGGCTACACCTTC
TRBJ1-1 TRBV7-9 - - CASSPQVNTEAFF TGTGCCAGCAGCCCCCAAGTGAACACTGAAGCTTTCTTT
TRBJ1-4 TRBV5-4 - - CASSFQGLSNEKLFF TGTGCCAGCAGCTTTCAAGGACTTTCTAATGAAAAACTGTTTTTT
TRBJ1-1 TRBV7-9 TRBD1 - CASNPPTGETEAFF TGTGCCAGCAACCCGCCTACAGGGGAAACTGAAGCTTTCTTT